This is a list of T cell receptor beta chains from one sample in a study of PD-L1 blockade in urothelial cancer. The table came from immunoSEQ multiplex PCR; TCRdb's copy has only in-frame clones and leaves some out. The data hold about 41,000 clones, with 82% observed a single time. This specimen consisted of PBMCs, obtained around atezolizumab (anti-PD-L1) treatment. Source of these receptors: a man aged 60 to 69 with urothelial cancer. Both conserved end residues are part of each CDR3. Fields, in order: V gene, D gene, clone size, J gene, CDR3 DNA, CDR3 protein. D genes are given only for firm matches. Clone size is not always given. Where it is, it says once, few, many or a class for expanded clones.

>TRBV5-1|.|.|TRBJ1-2
TGCGCCAGCAGCCTGGGATTCGAGGATGGCTACACCTTC
CASSLGFEDGYTF
>TRBV4-1|TRBD1|.|TRBJ2-2
TGCGCCAGCAGCCAAGACCTCGCCAGGGGGTGGGCCGGGGAGCTGTTTTTT
CASSQDLARGWAGELFF
>TRBV5-1|TRBD1|.|TRBJ2-2
TGCGCCAGCAGCTTAATCACCGGGACAGCCCTCACCGGGGAGCTGTTTTTT
CASSLITGTALTGELFF
>TRBV11-2|.|.|TRBJ2-7
TGTGCCAGCAGCTTAGATCCAGGGTCCTACGAGCAGTACTTC
CASSLDPGSYEQYF
>TRBV6-5|.|once|TRBJ1-2
TGTGCCAGCAGTCAATCACTCACCGGGGGTCGAGGCTACACCTTC
CASSQSLTGGRGYTF
>TRBV6-8|TRBD1|.|TRBJ2-7
TGTGTTTGCAGGCAGGGGGCGGCATACGAGCAGTACTTC
CVCRQGAAYEQYF
>TRBV6-6|.|.|TRBJ1-5
TGTGCCAGCACCGGTCGGGGCAATCAGCCCCAGCATTTT
CASTGRGNQPQHF
>TRBV28|TRBD1|.|TRBJ1-2
TGTGCCAGCAGTTTCTCCGGGACAGGGGGATCCTATGGCTACACCTTC
CASSFSGTGGSYGYTF
>TRBV11-1|.|.|TRBJ2-1
TGTGCCAGCAGCTCAGGGGTGTCGTACAATGAGCAGTTCTTC
CASSSGVSYNEQFF
>TRBV9|TRBD1|.|TRBJ1-1
TGTGCCAGCACGACCAGCCCAGACAGGGACACTGAAGCTTTCTTT
CASTTSPDRDTEAFF
>TRBV5-1|.|.|TRBJ1-1
TGCGCCAGCAGCGGGATCCAGGGTATAGGCACTGAAGCTTTCTTT
CASSGIQGIGTEAFF
>TRBV6-1|TRBD1|.|TRBJ1-2
TGTGCCACCGACAGGGGGGTCTATGGCTACACCTTC
CATDRGVYGYTF
>TRBV30|TRBD1|.|TRBJ2-7
TGTGCCTGGGACGGGACAGGGGTGTACGAGCAGTACTTC
CAWDGTGVYEQYF
>TRBV9|TRBD2|few|TRBJ2-1
TGTGCCAGCAGCGTAGCGGGGGGTCCCCTTGGCAATGAGCAGTTCTTC
CASSVAGGPLGNEQFF
>TRBV13|.|.|TRBJ2-7
TGTGCCAGCAGCTCTCCCAGGGTCTCCTACGAGCAGTACTTC
CASSSPRVSYEQYF
>TRBV19|TRBD1|few|TRBJ1-2
TGTGCCAGTAGTCCGGGACAGGGCTATGGCTACACCTTC
CASSPGQGYGYTF
>TRBV9|TRBD2|.|TRBJ2-3
TGTGCCAGCACCCATAATAGCGGGGGGGCCTCAGATACGCAGTATTTT
CASTHNSGGASDTQYF
>TRBV7-9|.|.|TRBJ1-1
TGTGCCAGCAGCTATTACAGGGAAGGAAACACTGAAGCTTTCTTT
CASSYYREGNTEAFF
>TRBV10-3|TRBD1|few|TRBJ1-3
TGTGCCATCAACCTCGGACAGGCCTCTGGAAACACCATATATTTT
CAINLGQASGNTIYF
>TRBV7-9|.|.|TRBJ1-4
TGTGCCAGCAGCTTAGAATCGACAGACTGGTGGGAAAAACTGTTTTTT
CASSLESTDWWEKLFF
>TRBV5-1|.|.|TRBJ1-5
TGCGCCAGCAGCTTGGTATCCCACTCAGGGCAGCCCCAGCATTTT
CASSLVSHSGQPQHF
>TRBV2|TRBD1|.|TRBJ2-2
TGTGCCAGCAGGGTGACAGGGGCGAACACCGGGGAGCTGTTTTTT
CASRVTGANTGELFF
>TRBV27|TRBD2|.|TRBJ2-6
TGTGCCAGCAGTCCTCTTCCGAGCGGGAGAGCCAACGTCCTGACTTTC
CASSPLPSGRANVLTF
>TRBV28|.|.|TRBJ2-4
TGTGCCGCTGAGGACAGTCAAAACATTCAGTACTTC
CAAEDSQNIQYF
>TRBV5-1|TRBD1|.|TRBJ1-2
TGCGCCAGCAGCTTACTACAGGGGAAGGAAAATGGCTACACCTTC
CASSLLQGKENGYTF
>TRBV7-9|TRBD2|.|TRBJ2-3
TGTGCCAGCACCGGATCCTTACTAGCGGGGGTCACAGATACGCAGTATTTT
CASTGSLLAGVTDTQYF
>TRBV30|.|.|TRBJ1-3
TGTGCCTGGAGTAGGGGGGGGACTGGAAACACCATATATTTT
CAWSRGGTGNTIYF
>TRBV28|TRBD1|.|TRBJ1-2
TGTGCCAGCAGTTCCCGGACAGGGCTCCTCTATGGCTACACCTTC
CASSSRTGLLYGYTF
>TRBV2|TRBD1|once|TRBJ1-6
TGTGCCAGCAGTGCACAAAAGGACAGGGGGTTATCACCCCTCCACTTT
CASSAQKDRGLSPLHF
>TRBV5-1|.|.|TRBJ1-4
TGCGCCAGCAGCTTGGGACTGCTTAATGAAAAACTGTTTTTT
CASSLGLLNEKLFF
>TRBV2|.|.|TRBJ1-2
TGTGCCAGCGTTCGAGGAGGGATAAACTATGGCTACACCTTC
CASVRGGINYGYTF
>TRBV28|.|.|TRBJ2-7
TGTGCCAGCAGGATAGGAGGGGGGGATATCGAGCAGTACTTC
CASRIGGGDIEQYF
>TRBV6-1|TRBD1|.|TRBJ1-5
TGTGCCAGCAGTGAACGGGCGACAGGGGGACAGGATCAGCCCCAGCATTTT
CASSERATGGQDQPQHF
>TRBV6-4|TRBD1|.|TRBJ1-5
TGTGCCAGCAGTGACCCAGACAGGGGTGGGCAGCCCCAGCATTTT
CASSDPDRGGQPQHF
>TRBV13|.|.|TRBJ2-7
TGTGCCAGCAGCCGGGACTCCAGCTCCTACGAGCAGTACTTC
CASSRDSSSYEQYF
>TRBV28|.|.|TRBJ1-6
TGTGCCAGCAGTAGCACGAATTCACCCCTCCACTTT
CASSSTNSPLHF
>TRBV7-2|.|.|TRBJ2-4
TGTGCCAGCAGCTTAACTAGGACGGAGGCCAAAAACATTCAGTACTTC
CASSLTRTEAKNIQYF
>TRBV30|TRBD2|.|TRBJ2-3
TGTGCCTGGAGTGTAGGGGTTAGCGGGGGAGACACAGATACGCAGTATTTT
CAWSVGVSGGDTDTQYF
>TRBV9|.|.|TRBJ2-1
TGTGCCAGCAGCCCCCAGGGGCAGTTGAGAAGGTTCTTC
CASSPQGQLRRFF
>TRBV7-8|TRBD2|.|TRBJ2-1
TGTGCCAGCACCACCCTGGGGGGCCAGAAGACTAGCGGGGTAGTAGGGGAGCAGTTCTTC
CASTTLGGQKTSGVVGEQFF
>TRBV5-5|TRBD1|.|TRBJ2-7
TGTGCCAGCAGTATTGTCAGGGGGCGCCAGTACGAGCAGTACTTC
CASSIVRGRQYEQYF
>TRBV5-1|.|.|TRBJ2-3
TGCGCCAGCAGCCCGGACTCGCAGAGTACGCAGTATTTT
CASSPDSQSTQYF
>TRBV9|TRBD2|.|TRBJ2-3
TGTGCCAGCAGCGCCCGGACTAGCGTGGATACGCAGTATTTT
CASSARTSVDTQYF
>TRBV19|.|.|TRBJ1-6
TGTGCCAGTAGTATAGTGGCGGGGAATTCACCCCTCCACTTT
CASSIVAGNSPLHF
>TRBV5-1|.|.|TRBJ2-2
TGCGCCAGCAGTTCCGACTCGTTCACCGGGGAGCTGTTTTTT
CASSSDSFTGELFF
>TRBV4-1|.|.|TRBJ2-7
TGCGCCAGCAGCCAAGATTGGGGCGGATACTACGAGCAGTACTTC
CASSQDWGGYYEQYF
>TRBV6-6|.|medium-sized|TRBJ2-2
TGTGCCAGCAGTTACACGGTGAACACCGGGGAGCTGTTTTTT
CASSYTVNTGELFF
>TRBV5-8|TRBD1|.|TRBJ1-6
TGTGCCAGCAGCTTTGGGGACAGGACCTACTATAATTCACCCCTCCACTTT
CASSFGDRTYYNSPLHF
>TRBV5-6|.|.|TRBJ2-3
TGTGCCAGCAGCCCGGGTGGAGGGATGCCAGATACGCAGTATTTT
CASSPGGGMPDTQYF
>TRBV4-2|.|.|TRBJ2-3
TGTGCCAGCAGCCAAGGGCAGGGGGAGGCAGATACGCAGTATTTT
CASSQGQGEADTQYF
>TRBV11-3|TRBD2|.|TRBJ2-7
TGTGCCAGCAGCCCAGCGGCAGAAAGGACTAGCGAAGAGAACGAGCAGTACTTC
CASSPAAERTSEENEQYF
>TRBV5-4|TRBD1|.|TRBJ2-7
TGTGCCAGCAGCGTGGGGACAGTAGACGAGCAGTACTTC
CASSVGTVDEQYF
>TRBV28|.|.|TRBJ1-4
TGTGCCAGCAGTTTAGAGCAGGGGTGGCGGGAAAAACTGTTTTTT
CASSLEQGWREKLFF
>TRBV18|TRBD1|.|TRBJ1-1
TGTGCCAGCTCTCTCGGACAGGGTTTGAACACTGAAGCTTTCTTT
CASSLGQGLNTEAFF
>TRBV2|TRBD1|few|TRBJ2-3
TGTGCCAGCAGTGTACCGGGACAGGGCACAGATACGCAGTATTTT
CASSVPGQGTDTQYF